Below are 22 T cell receptor beta chains sequenced from a single sample in a study of blood T cell repertoires in COVID-19. The data were produced by immunoSEQ multiplex PCR, yet TCRdb's version contains in-frame clones alone and is incomplete. The sample includes some 300,000 clones, about 89% of them seen just once. Sequencing used PBMCs or T cells enriched from blood (not recorded which). The receptors come from a woman aged 40 to 50 who had recovered from COVID-19.

V and J are TRBV27 and TRBJ1-1; possible D gene TRBD1, 5 bases. V lost 2 bases and J 4 bases, leaving 11 bases between the germline ends. Germline V gene data show CDR1 as MNHEY and CDR2 as SMNVEV (reference sequence). This CDR3 contains 14 residues. The DNA of the CDR3 is TGTGCCAGCAGTTTAGTCACAGGCGTCACTGAAGCTTTCTTT. Translated: CASSLVTGVTEAFF.

The V gene is TRBV24-1, the J gene TRBJ2-1, with 8 positions matching TRBD2. With V trimmed by 3 bases and J by 0 bases, 6 bases remained unmatched. The CDR3 is 17 residues long. Germline values: CDR1 KGHDR, CDR2 SFDVKD. CDR3 nucleotide sequence: TGTGCCACCAGTGATCGGACCGGGACTAGCTCCTACAATGAGCAGTTCTTC. It translates to CATSDRTGTSSYNEQFF.

The chain links TRBV19 to TRBJ1-5; TRBD1 might be the D (6 bases). The V end was cut by 3 bases, the J end by 0 bases, with 9 bases between. The length of the CDR3 is 15 residues. Germline-derived CDR1 and CDR2 are LNHDA and SQIVND (reference sequence). The CDR3 sequence: CASSIGTISNQPQHF. The CDR3 coding sequence is TGTGCCAGTAGTATTGGGACAATTAGCAATCAGCCCCAGCATTTT. The full variable domain, with the rest looked up from reference TRBV19 and TRBJ1-5, is DGGITQSPKYLFRKEGQNVTLSCEQNLNHDAMYWYRQDPGQGLRLIYYSQIVNDFQKGDIAEGYSVSREKKESFPLTVTSAQKNPTAFYLCASSIGTISNQPQHFGDGTRLSIL.

The rearrangement joins TRBV29-1 to TRBJ2-2, with unresolved D. V was pared by 7 bases and J by 6 bases, with 12 bases between. This CDR3 is 12 amino acids long. From germline, CDR1 is SQVTM and CDR2 ANQGSEA. In DNA form, the CDR3 reads TGCAGCGCCAGGCTGATTGCCGGGGAGCTGTTTTTT. Its translation: CSARLIAGELFF.

The chain has TRBV6-5 and TRBJ2-2; 8 bases are shared with TRBD2. The V gene end was trimmed by 6 bases and the J gene end by 8 bases; junction bases not matched to a gene: 5. Germline CDR1 and CDR2: MNHEY and SVGAGI. This CDR3 has 13 residues. The CDR3 nucleotides read TGTGCCAGCAGACGGGGGGGCTGGGGGGAGCTGTTTTTT. Amino acid sequence: CASRRGGWGELFF.

The chain couples TRBV28 to TRBJ2-1; 10 bases are a match to TRBD2. V gave up 2 bases and J gave up 9 bases; unmatched junction bases: 7. The CDR3 covers 15 residues. The germline V gene has CDR1 MDHEN and CDR2 SYDVKM. CDR3 region: CASSLPGLAAGEQFF. As DNA, the CDR3 is TGTGCCAGCAGTTTACCCGGACTAGCGGCCGGTGAGCAGTTCTTC.

The chain combines TRBV15 with TRBJ2-7; 9 bases are a match to TRBD1. CDR1 and CDR2 from the germline V gene are LNHNV and YYDKDF (reference sequence). J lost 6 bases, V lost 4 bases, and 4 bases had no gene match. The CDR3 is 13 residues long. The CDR3 loop reads CATSIDRGFEQYF. CDR3 DNA: TGTGCCACCAGCATAGACAGGGGGTTCGAGCAGTACTTC.

The chain combines TRBV30 with TRBJ1-5; maybe TRBD1 (6 bases). Germline assignment: CDR1 GTSNPN and CDR2 SVGIG (reference sequence). V was shortened by 2 bases and J by 4 bases, with 21 bases between the two germline ends. The CDR3 is made up of 17 amino acids. The CDR3 sequence: CAWSRVTPGQTNQPQHF. Here the CDR3 DNA reads TGTGCCTGGAGTCGGGTGACTCCAGGACAGACAAATCAGCCCCAGCATTTT.

The chain has TRBV5-4 and TRBJ2-1; maybe TRBD2 (6 bases). The V end was cut by 7 bases, the J end by 7 bases, with 21 bases between. The CDR3 is 15 amino acids. Germline V gives CDR1 SGHNT, CDR2 YYREEE (reference sequence). The CDR3 loop is CASGSRGGNRNEQFF. CDR3 DNA: TGTGCCAGCGGTTCAAGGGGAGGCAATAGGAATGAGCAGTTCTTC.

The rearrangement links TRBV7-3 to TRBJ1-1, with D uncertain. V lost 2 bases, J lost 6 bases, and 10 bases lay in between. The CDR3 runs to 13 residues. Per the germline V gene, CDR1 is SGHTA and CDR2 is FQGTGA. The CDR3 nucleotides read TGTGCCAGCAGCTTAGGAGGGAGCGCTGAAGCTTTCTTT. It codes for CASSLGGSAEAFF.

The chain couples TRBV7-9 to TRBJ2-4; perhaps TRBD1 as D (6 bases). Trimming pared 2 bases from V and 5 bases from J, leaving 13 bases between. CDR3 size: 15 residues. The germline V gene has CDR1 SEHNR and CDR2 FQNEAQ (reference sequence). CDR3 residues: CASSLFLDRQNIQYF. The CDR3 DNA reads TGTGCCAGCAGCTTATTTTTGGACAGACAAAACATTCAGTACTTC.

In its sample, this clone was seen once. This chain connects TRBV28 to TRBJ2-7; 9 bases match TRBD2. Germline CDR1 and CDR2: MDHEN and SYDVKM. Losses at the gene ends were 8 bases for V and 3 bases for J; bases not matched to a gene: 11. The CDR3 runs to 15 residues. In nucleotides, the CDR3 is TGTGCCAGCTGTATTCAGGGACTAGCCTTCTACGAGCAGTACTTC. This encodes CASCIQGLAFYEQYF.

This clone was detected a few times. The gene calls are TRBV7-3 and TRBJ2-1; D ambiguous. The CDR3 sequence is 16 residues long. The germline CDR1 and CDR2 sequences are SGHTA and FQGTGA. With 1 base removed from V and 2 bases from J, the gap between germline ends came to 12 bases. The CDR3 DNA is TGTGCCAGCAGCTTAAGCCTTACTCTTGCCTACAATGAGCAGTTCTTC. Protein product: CASSLSLTLAYNEQFF.

J is TRBJ2-5 and V is TRBV5-1; no definite D call. The V and J ends lost 0 bases and 5 bases respectively, with 2 bases between them. CDR3 length: 11 amino acids. Germline V gene sequence: CDR1 SGHRS, CDR2 YFSETQ. The chain's CDR3 is CASSLAETQYF. Written as DNA, the CDR3 is TGCGCCAGCAGCTTGGCGGAGACCCAGTACTTC.

This rearrangement joins TRBV6-4 to TRBJ1-2; D uncertain. V lost 5 bases to trimming and J lost 0 bases, with 10 bases between them. This CDR3 has 14 amino acids. Germline CDR1 MRHNA, CDR2 SNTAGT. CDR3 sequence (DNA): TGTGCCAGCAGTCCGACACCTACTAACTATGGCTACACCTTC. Amino acids: CASSPTPTNYGYTF.

The chain uses TRBV19 and TRBJ2-7; tentative D call: TRBD1 (6 bases). Germline lookup yields CDR1 LNHDA and CDR2 SQIVND (reference sequence). CDR3 length: 14 residues. Between the trimmed V and J ends, which lost 5 bases and 7 bases, there was a span of 18 bases. The CDR3 loop reads CASSVGAGAWEQYF. Here the CDR3 DNA reads TGTGCCAGTAGTGTGGGGGCAGGGGCATGGGAGCAGTACTTC.

This clone has only one observation. J is TRBJ1-1 and V is TRBV7-5. TRBV7-5 is a pseudogene segment. The CDR3 length is 12 residues. This CDR3 is CARSLVSTEAFF. As DNA, the CDR3 is TGTGCCAGAAGCTTAGTGAGCACTGAAGCTTTCTTT.

The chain is built from TRBV7-3 and TRBJ2-7, with TRBD1 matching 9 bases. This CDR3 region has 13 residues. Germline V lookup: CDR1 SGHTA, CDR2 FQGTGA. The junction had 6 bases not matched to a gene; V was cut back by 5 bases and J by 7 bases. This chain's CDR3 is CASSLGQGGEQYF. The CDR3 DNA is TGTGCCAGCAGCCTGGGACAGGGTGGGGAGCAGTACTTC. Full variable domain (outside the CDR3, taken from reference TRBV7-3 and TRBJ2-7): GAGVSQTPSNKVTEKGKYVELRCDPISGHTALYWYRQSLGQGPEFLIYFQGTGAADDSGLPNDRFFAVRPEGSVSTLKIQRTERGDSAVYLCASSLGQGGEQYFGPGTRLTVT.

This chain links TRBV10-2 with TRBJ2-3; 7 bases agree with TRBD2. This CDR3 comprises 15 residues. Trimming cost V 8 bases and J 4 bases; bases outside gene matches: 12. The germline V gene has CDR1 WSHSY and CDR2 SAAADI. CDR3 in amino acids: CASAGRGLGADTQYF. The CDR3 coding sequence is TGCGCCAGCGCGGGGCGGGGGTTGGGTGCAGATACGCAGTATTTT.

The chain is built from TRBV11-3 and TRBJ2-7, with TRBD2 matching 11 bases. With 3 bases clipped from V and 2 bases from J, the junction kept 3 bases outside the gene matches. The CDR3 covers 15 residues. Germline assignment: CDR1 SGHNT and CDR2 YENEEA. The CDR3 nucleotides are TGTGCCAGCAGCTTTGGACTAGCGGGTGCCTACGAGCAGTACTTC. Encoded protein: CASSFGLAGAYEQYF. Full variable domain (missing parts from reference TRBV11-3 and TRBJ2-7): EAGVVQSPRYKIIEKKQPVAFWCNPISGHNTLYWYLQNLGQGPELLIRYENEEAVDDSQLPKDRFSAERLKGVDSTLKIQPAELGDSAVYLCASSFGLAGAYEQYFGPGTRLTVT.

The CDR3 reads CATSRANSPLHF. CDR3 coding DNA: TGTGCCACCAGCAGAGCAAATTCACCCCTCCACTTT. The V gene is TRBV15, the J gene TRBJ1-6; D is undetermined. This CDR3 spans 12 amino acids. The germline gives CDR1 LNHNV, CDR2 YYDKDF (reference sequence). Trimming removed 1 base at V and 7 bases at J, with 2 bases between.

The V call is TRBV18, the J call TRBJ2-5; TRBD2 might be the D (7 bases). Trimming stripped 2 bases from V and 4 bases from J, with 11 bases between. CDR3 length equals 14 residues. Per germline, CDR1 KGHSH and CDR2 LQKENI. As DNA, the CDR3 is TGTGCCAGCTCACCAGGGGGGGGCCCAGAGACCCAGTACTTC. It yields the protein CASSPGGGPETQYF.